This is a list of T cell receptor beta chains from one sample in a study of blood T cell repertoires in COVID-19. Libraries were prepared by immunoSEQ multiplex PCR; TCRdb keeps only in-frame clonotypes and omits some of them. Among more than 75,000 clones listed, roughly 87% were seen once. The sequenced sample consisted of peripheral blood. These receptors all stem from a man aged 25-40 years with acute or convalescent COVID-19. Each CDR3 is given with its conserved first and last residue.

j_gene,len,v_gene,CDR3aa
TRBJ1-5,16,TRBV4-1,CASSQEPGGSNQPQHF
TRBJ2-4,13,TRBV2,CASSSTWGGIQYF
TRBJ2-1,14,TRBV9,CASSVGDRGDEQFF
TRBJ1-2,15,TRBV5-6,CASSTDRRTNYGYTF
TRBJ2-7,15,TRBV5-4,CASSVTGKHFYEQYF
TRBJ2-2,16,TRBV5-1,CASSFLAGVDTGELFF
TRBJ1-2,15,TRBV24-1,CATSDPLGRDYGYTF
TRBJ1-5,12,TRBV2,CASGTGNQPQHF
TRBJ2-4,13,TRBV12-3/TRBV12-4,CASSFPTDRIQYF
TRBJ2-5,16,TRBV7-2,CASSLRRTTRGETQYF
TRBJ1-4,12,TRBV7-9,CASSRREEKLFF
TRBJ2-5,17,TRBV10-3,CAISEAGAGSYQETQYF
TRBJ2-5,17,TRBV7-9,CASSPLTSGRAGETQYF
TRBJ2-5,12,TRBV27,CASSPSGETQYF
TRBJ2-1,13,TRBV9,CASSVGTGSEQFF
TRBJ2-1,16,TRBV6-4,CASSEVAGGPLHEQFF
TRBJ2-7,14,TRBV29-1,CSVGTSGRSYEQYF
TRBJ2-2,15,TRBV28,CASRRQAKNTGELFF
TRBJ2-1,12,TRBV30,CAWSRLWNEQFF
TRBJ2-2,16,TRBV19,CASSTNGKSNTGELFF
TRBJ2-6,16,TRBV6-4,CASSDSSGSGANVLTF
TRBJ1-4,15,TRBV9,CASSATGFVGEKLFF
TRBJ1-6,15,TRBV29-1,CSVAPGGANNSPLHF
TRBJ1-2,15,TRBV7-2,CASSYTQGAVYGYTF
TRBJ1-3,14,TRBV30,CAWSTNEAGNTIYF
TRBJ2-7,17,TRBV5-3,CARSPTPGGATTYEQYF
TRBJ2-5,13,TRBV3-1/TRBV3-2,CASQRRGGETQYF
TRBJ2-1,16,TRBV28,CASSTPIAVTYNEQFF
TRBJ2-5,15,TRBV5-1,CASSLVVAQQETQYF
TRBJ1-1,18,TRBV27,CASSLTPGQAFMNTEAFF
TRBJ2-7,16,TRBV5-4,CASSFLDRGLSYEQYF
TRBJ2-7,15,TRBV6-5,CASRPHTGLTGEQYF
TRBJ2-2,18,TRBV18,CASSHSPRTSGSPGELFF
TRBJ1-6,16,TRBV2,CASRPRRAGGNSPLHF
TRBJ1-3,15,TRBV7-2,CASSSVGGSGNTIYF
TRBJ2-3,19,TRBV11-2,CASSLDPGWGGRAEDTQYF
TRBJ2-1,14,TRBV6-5,CASRTGSSYNEQFF
TRBJ2-1,16,TRBV4-2,CASSQDERGNYNEQFF
TRBJ2-6,15,TRBV19,CASSIQGTGANVLTF
TRBJ1-5,16,TRBV28,CASNRDRGNSNQPQHF
TRBJ2-6,17,TRBV7-2,CASSLGAGVSGANVLTF
TRBJ1-5,15,TRBV19,CASVRQGEGNQPQHF
TRBJ2-3,17,TRBV4-3,CASSHPRRGISTDTQYF
TRBJ1-6,14,TRBV2,CAILGGQPNSPLHF
TRBJ2-1,11,TRBV7-9,CASSLGQMQFF
TRBJ1-5,16,TRBV3-1/TRBV3-2,CASSGGGMGVGQPQHF
TRBJ2-1,14,TRBV25-1,CASSEWDRGGEQFF
TRBJ2-1,15,TRBV5-6,CASSLWGSDYNEQFF
TRBJ1-5,12,TRBV19,CASSFGSQPQHF
TRBJ1-4,13,TRBV19,CAGRGFDNEKLFF
TRBJ1-5,14,TRBV27,CASSFRQERQPQHF
TRBJ2-7,14,TRBV6-2/TRBV6-3,CASSYTSGSYEQYF
TRBJ2-2,17,TRBV27,CASSSPSRGAGPGELFF
TRBJ1-3,14,TRBV7-9,CASSSGSSGNTIYF
TRBJ2-7,15,TRBV7-2,CASSFELAGAYEQYF
TRBJ2-5,16,TRBV27,CASRRGQGAWEETQYF
TRBJ2-2,15,TRBV27,CASSLWLAGAGELFF
TRBJ1-1,13,TRBV7-2,CASSLSLSTEAFF
TRBJ2-1,15,TRBV9,CASSVVPTGDNEQFF
TRBJ1-4,18,TRBV23-1,CASSPQGRQGGTNEKLFF